The sequence of this TCR beta chain was determined in a study of T cell responses to AZD1222 COVID-19 vaccine. Overall study findings and caveats: Donors, mostly white British, included more females; clonal diversity was possibly underestimated. Just six AZD1222 recipients were seropositive at baseline. Across the whole spike, CD4 TCRs peaked at regions 160-218 and 743-854.

The CDR3 sequence is 17 residues long. The germline V gene has CDR1 MGHDK and CDR2 SYGVNS. V gave up 1 base and J gave up 2 bases, with 15 bases separating them. Second-dose groups at about 4 or about 12 weeks were pooled. Some clones are missing from TCRdb's copy, which holds only in-frame ones; the method was immunoSEQ multiplex PCR. Seen here are around 99,000 clones, 92% observed once, and the top ten hold 8.5% to 10%. Comments on this clone: What it binds is unknown.

The receptor's source is an adult who received the AZD1222 COVID-19 vaccine. The rearrangement links TRBV25-1 to TRBJ2-1, with D perhaps matching TRBD2 (5 bases). Material: peripheral blood, obtained 28 days after the second AZD1222 dose. CDR3 loop: CASSESLREGPYNEQFF. As DNA, the CDR3 is TGTGCCAGCAGTGAATCATTAAGAGAGGGCCCCTACAATGAGCAGTTCTTC.